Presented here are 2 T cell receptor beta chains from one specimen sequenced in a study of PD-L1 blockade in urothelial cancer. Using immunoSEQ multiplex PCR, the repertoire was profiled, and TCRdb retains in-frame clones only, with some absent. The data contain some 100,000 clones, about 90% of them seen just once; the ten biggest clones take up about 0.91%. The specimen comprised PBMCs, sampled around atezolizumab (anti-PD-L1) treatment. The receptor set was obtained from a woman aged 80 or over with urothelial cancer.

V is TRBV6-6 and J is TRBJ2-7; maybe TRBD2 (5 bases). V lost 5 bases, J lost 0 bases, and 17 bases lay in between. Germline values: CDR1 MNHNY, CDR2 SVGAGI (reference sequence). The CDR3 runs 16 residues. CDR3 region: CASSPVLRASSYEQYF. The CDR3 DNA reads TGTGCCAGCAGTCCTGTGCTGCGGGCGAGCTCCTACGAGCAGTACTTC.

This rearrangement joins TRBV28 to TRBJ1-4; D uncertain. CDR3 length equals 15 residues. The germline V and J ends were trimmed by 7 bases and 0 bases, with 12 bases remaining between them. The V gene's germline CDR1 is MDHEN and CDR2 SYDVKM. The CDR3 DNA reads TGTGCCAGCAACCCACGGTCGCCAACTAATGAAAAACTGTTTTTT. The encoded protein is CASNPRSPTNEKLFF.